This TCR beta chain stems from a study of cytomegalovirus exposure and HLA in healthy donors. General study findings and limits: Near-uniform donor sequencing depth was presumed by presence/absence analyses. Most of the CMV-associated TCR beta chains (in a later analysis) appeared to be HLA-restricted.

The PCR was carried out with 60 Vbeta primers and 13 Jbeta primers. This table comes from immunoSEQ multiplex PCR, and its TCRdb copy is limited to in-frame clones, with some not included. The sample yields 100,000 to 150,000 clones, 75% to 80% seen once. V was shortened by 4 bases and J by 3 bases, with 12 bases between the two germline ends. Germline V lookup: CDR1 SGHTA, CDR2 FQGNSA. The CDR3 spans 14 residues. Healthy people donating bone marrow made up the donors. A note on this clone: Its antigen is still unknown.

The source of this sequence is a man aged 40-49 years in good health and CMV-seronegative. Material for sequencing was PBMCs. The chain has TRBV7-2 and TRBJ1-2, with D possibly matching TRBD1 (5 bases). The CDR3, as DNA: TGTGCCAGCAGCTGGGGGGTTTCTGACTATGGCTACACCTTC. Residues: CASSWGVSDYGYTF.